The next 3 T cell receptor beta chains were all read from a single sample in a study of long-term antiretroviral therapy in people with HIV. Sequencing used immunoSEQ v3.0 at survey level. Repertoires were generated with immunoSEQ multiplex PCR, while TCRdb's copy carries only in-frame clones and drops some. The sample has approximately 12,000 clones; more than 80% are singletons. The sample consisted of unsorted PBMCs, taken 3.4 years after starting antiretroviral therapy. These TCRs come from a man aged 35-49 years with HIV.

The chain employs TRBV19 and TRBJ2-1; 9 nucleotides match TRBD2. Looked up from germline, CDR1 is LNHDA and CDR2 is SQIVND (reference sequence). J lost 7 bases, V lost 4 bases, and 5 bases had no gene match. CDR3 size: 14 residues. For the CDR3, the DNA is TGTGCCAGTAGTAGTCTAGCGGGATTGAATGAGCAGTTCTTC. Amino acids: CASSSLAGLNEQFF.

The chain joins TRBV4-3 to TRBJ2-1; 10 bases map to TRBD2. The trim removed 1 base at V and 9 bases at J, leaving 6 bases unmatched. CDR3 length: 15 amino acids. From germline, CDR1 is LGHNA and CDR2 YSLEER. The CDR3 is CASSQGLAGAVEQFF. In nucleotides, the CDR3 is TGCGCCAGCAGCCAAGGTCTAGCGGGAGCCGTTGAGCAGTTCTTC.

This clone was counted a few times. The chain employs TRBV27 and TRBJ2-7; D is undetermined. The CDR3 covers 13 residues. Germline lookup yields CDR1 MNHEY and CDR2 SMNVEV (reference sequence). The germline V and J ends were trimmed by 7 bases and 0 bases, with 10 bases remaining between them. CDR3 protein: CASKRPLSYEQYF. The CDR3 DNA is TGTGCCAGCAAGAGACCGCTCTCCTACGAGCAGTACTTC.